A selection of T cell receptor beta chains follows, all from one sample in a study of blood T cell repertoires in COVID-19. Repertoires were generated with immunoSEQ multiplex PCR, while TCRdb's copy carries only in-frame clones and drops some. The top ten hold about 6% of the sample, which has approximately 220,000 clones, about 86% seen once. Sequencing was carried out using peripheral blood. The origin of the receptors is a man aged 55 to 70 who had recovered from COVID-19. Each CDR3 is given with its conserved first and last residue. Fields, in order: CDR3 length, clone size, J gene, V gene, D gene, CDR3 protein, CDR3 DNA. D genes are given only for firm matches. Part of the rows lack a size; the others show once, few, many or a class for expanded clones.

cdr3_length: 16; clone_size: .; j_call: TRBJ2-2; v_call: TRBV7-3; d_call: TRBD2; cdr3_aa: CASSLRAGVNTGELFF; cdr3_nt: TGTGCCAGCAGCTTAAGGGCGGGAGTGAACACCGGGGAGCTGTTTTTT
cdr3_length: 14; clone_size: .; j_call: TRBJ1-2; v_call: TRBV10-3; d_call: TRBD1; cdr3_aa: CATKFTGAVGGYTF; cdr3_nt: TGTGCCACAAAATTTACAGGGGCCGTTGGGGGCTACACCTTC
cdr3_length: 16; clone_size: .; j_call: TRBJ2-3; v_call: TRBV6-1; d_call: TRBD2; cdr3_aa: CASSDGGLAVYRGREF; cdr3_nt: TGTGCCAGCAGTGATGGAGGACTAGCGGTATATCGGGGGAGGGAGTTT
cdr3_length: 13; clone_size: few; j_call: TRBJ1-2; v_call: TRBV2; d_call: .; cdr3_aa: CASSDGRNYGYTF; cdr3_nt: TGTGCCAGCAGTGATGGCAGGAACTATGGCTACACCTTC
cdr3_length: 15; clone_size: .; j_call: TRBJ1-5; v_call: TRBV27; d_call: .; cdr3_aa: CASSSGGGYYQPQHF; cdr3_nt: TGTGCCAGCAGCTCCGGGGGGGGGTATTATCAGCCCCAGCATTTT
cdr3_length: 16; clone_size: .; j_call: TRBJ1-5; v_call: TRBV11-3; d_call: TRBD1; cdr3_aa: CASSLDPRGRVQPQHF; cdr3_nt: TGTGCCAGCAGCTTAGACCCCAGGGGGCGAGTTCAGCCCCAGCATTTT
cdr3_length: 13; clone_size: .; j_call: TRBJ2-1; v_call: TRBV5-1; d_call: TRBD2; cdr3_aa: CASSRLAVNEQFF; cdr3_nt: TGCGCCAGCAGCCGACTAGCGGTGAATGAGCAGTTCTTC
cdr3_length: 19; clone_size: .; j_call: TRBJ2-6; v_call: TRBV15; d_call: .; cdr3_aa: CATSREIRPSHSGANVLTF; cdr3_nt: TGTGCCACCAGCAGAGAAATCAGGCCCTCTCATTCTGGGGCCAACGTCCTGACTTTC
cdr3_length: 15; clone_size: .; j_call: TRBJ2-3; v_call: TRBV30; d_call: TRBD2; cdr3_aa: CAWINSGRARDTQYF; cdr3_nt: TGTGCCTGGATAAATAGCGGGAGGGCCAGAGATACGCAGTATTTT
cdr3_length: 13; clone_size: .; j_call: TRBJ1-2; v_call: TRBV30; d_call: TRBD1; cdr3_aa: CAWNRQGAWGYTF; cdr3_nt: TGTGCCTGGAACCGACAGGGGGCCTGGGGCTACACCTTC
cdr3_length: 13; clone_size: .; j_call: TRBJ2-5; v_call: TRBV6-5; d_call: .; cdr3_aa: CASLDRIQETQYF; cdr3_nt: TGTGCCAGCTTAGACAGGATTCAAGAGACCCAGTACTTC
cdr3_length: 14; clone_size: .; j_call: TRBJ2-7; v_call: TRBV20-1; d_call: TRBD1; cdr3_aa: CSASSTGTSYEQYF; cdr3_nt: TGCAGTGCCAGTTCGACAGGGACCTCCTACGAGCAGTACTTC
cdr3_length: 14; clone_size: .; j_call: TRBJ1-4; v_call: TRBV5-5; d_call: .; cdr3_aa: CASTPGVANEKLFF; cdr3_nt: TGTGCCAGCACCCCGGGGGTAGCTAATGAAAAACTGTTTTTT
cdr3_length: 15; clone_size: .; j_call: TRBJ1-1; v_call: TRBV6-5; d_call: .; cdr3_aa: CASSYNGGGNTEAFF; cdr3_nt: TGTGCCAGCAGTTACAACGGGGGGGGGAACACTGAAGCTTTCTTT
cdr3_length: 19; clone_size: .; j_call: TRBJ1-6; v_call: TRBV15; d_call: .; cdr3_aa: CATSRKFPGGDSYNSPLHF; cdr3_nt: TGTGCCACCAGCAGAAAATTCCCCGGGGGGGACTCCTATAATTCACCCCTCCACTTT
cdr3_length: 17; clone_size: .; j_call: TRBJ2-3; v_call: TRBV7-2; d_call: TRBD2; cdr3_aa: CASSSRLAGGPTDTQYF; cdr3_nt: TGTGCCAGCAGCTCTCGACTAGCGGGGGGTCCCACAGATACGCAGTATTTT
cdr3_length: 16; clone_size: .; j_call: TRBJ1-3; v_call: TRBV5-5; d_call: .; cdr3_aa: CASSLTGRGGGNTIYF; cdr3_nt: TGTGCCAGCAGCCTGACCGGTCGGGGAGGGGGAAACACCATATATTTT
cdr3_length: 16; clone_size: .; j_call: TRBJ2-7; v_call: TRBV27; d_call: .; cdr3_aa: CASSPSVPSGGYEQYF; cdr3_nt: TGTGCCAGCAGTCCTTCCGTACCAAGCGGCGGCTACGAGCAGTACTTC
cdr3_length: 12; clone_size: .; j_call: TRBJ1-2; v_call: TRBV11-2; d_call: .; cdr3_aa: CASGIGNYGYTF; cdr3_nt: TGTGCCAGCGGCATCGGGAACTATGGCTACACCTTC
cdr3_length: 14; clone_size: .; j_call: TRBJ1-5; v_call: TRBV7-9; d_call: .; cdr3_aa: CASSFGDSNQPQHF; cdr3_nt: TGTGCCAGCAGCTTCGGGGATAGCAATCAGCCCCAGCATTTT
cdr3_length: 12; clone_size: .; j_call: TRBJ2-3; v_call: TRBV24-1; d_call: .; cdr3_aa: CATRGQSDTQYF; cdr3_nt: TGTGCCACCCGAGGGCAGTCAGATACGCAGTATTTT
cdr3_length: 12; clone_size: .; j_call: TRBJ2-1; v_call: TRBV30; d_call: TRBD1; cdr3_aa: CAWAGTGGEQFF; cdr3_nt: TGTGCCTGGGCCGGGACAGGGGGCGAGCAGTTCTTC
cdr3_length: 14; clone_size: .; j_call: TRBJ2-7; v_call: TRBV28; d_call: TRBD2; cdr3_aa: CASSLSSGVVLQYF; cdr3_nt: TGTGCCAGCAGTTTATCAAGCGGGGTCGTTTTGCAGTACTTC
cdr3_length: 15; clone_size: .; j_call: TRBJ1-5; v_call: TRBV6-5; d_call: .; cdr3_aa: CATQTQGRGNQPQHF; cdr3_nt: TGTGCCACGCAGACCCAGGGGAGAGGCAATCAGCCCCAGCATTTT
cdr3_length: 13; clone_size: .; j_call: TRBJ2-7; v_call: TRBV10-3; d_call: .; cdr3_aa: CAISEFSEDEQYF; cdr3_nt: TGTGCCATCAGTGAGTTTTCCGAGGACGAGCAGTACTTC
cdr3_length: 16; clone_size: .; j_call: TRBJ1-2; v_call: TRBV18; d_call: .; cdr3_aa: CASSRGLAGDRYGYTF; cdr3_nt: TGTGCCAGCTCACGCGGGTTGGCAGGGGATAGATATGGCTACACCTTC
cdr3_length: 13; clone_size: .; j_call: TRBJ1-1; v_call: TRBV6-4; d_call: .; cdr3_aa: CASSRQRNTEAFF; cdr3_nt: TGTGCCAGCAGCCGACAGAGGAACACTGAAGCTTTCTTT
cdr3_length: 14; clone_size: .; j_call: TRBJ1-5; v_call: TRBV14; d_call: .; cdr3_aa: CASSPDRPGEPQHF; cdr3_nt: TGTGCCAGCAGCCCCGACAGGCCCGGGGAGCCCCAGCATTTT
cdr3_length: 14; clone_size: .; j_call: TRBJ1-2; v_call: TRBV6-5; d_call: .; cdr3_aa: CASNFSCCCYGYTF; cdr3_nt: TGTGCCAGCAATTTCTCCTGTTGTTGCTATGGCTACACCTTC
cdr3_length: 13; clone_size: .; j_call: TRBJ1-6; v_call: TRBV15; d_call: .; cdr3_aa: CATSRDGAAPLHF; cdr3_nt: TGTGCCACCAGCAGAGATGGGGCAGCACCCCTCCACTTT
cdr3_length: 15; clone_size: .; j_call: TRBJ2-1; v_call: TRBV7-3; d_call: .; cdr3_aa: CASSDTGTSNNEQFF; cdr3_nt: TGTGCCAGCAGCGACACCGGGACTTCCAACAATGAGCAGTTCTTC
cdr3_length: 16; clone_size: .; j_call: TRBJ2-7; v_call: TRBV9; d_call: .; cdr3_aa: CASSAAGSGTPYEQYF; cdr3_nt: TGTGCCAGCAGCGCGGCGGGTAGCGGCACCCCGTACGAGCAGTACTTC
cdr3_length: 15; clone_size: .; j_call: TRBJ1-1; v_call: TRBV3-1/TRBV3-2; d_call: TRBD1; cdr3_aa: CASSQPGQGLTEAFF; cdr3_nt: TGTGCCAGCAGCCAACCGGGACAGGGTCTAACTGAAGCTTTCTTT
cdr3_length: 15; clone_size: .; j_call: TRBJ2-1; v_call: TRBV27; d_call: TRBD2; cdr3_aa: CASSLDVAGYNEQFF; cdr3_nt: TGTGCCAGCAGTTTAGATGTAGCGGGTTACAATGAGCAGTTCTTC
cdr3_length: 15; clone_size: once; j_call: TRBJ2-5; v_call: TRBV3-1/TRBV3-2; d_call: .; cdr3_aa: CASSPPGTGPETQYF; cdr3_nt: TGTGCCAGCAGCCCACCGGGTACAGGGCCCGAGACCCAGTACTTC
cdr3_length: 15; clone_size: .; j_call: TRBJ2-7; v_call: TRBV7-2; d_call: .; cdr3_aa: CASSLAGRGSEEQYF; cdr3_nt: TGTGCCAGCAGCTTAGCGGGGAGAGGCTCGGAGGAGCAGTACTTC
cdr3_length: 14; clone_size: .; j_call: TRBJ2-7; v_call: TRBV9; d_call: TRBD1; cdr3_aa: CASSVGQGPNEQYF; cdr3_nt: TGTGCCAGCAGCGTAGGACAGGGGCCCAACGAGCAGTACTTC
cdr3_length: 15; clone_size: .; j_call: TRBJ1-1; v_call: TRBV6-2/TRBV6-3; d_call: .; cdr3_aa: CASSQGPTGNTEAFF; cdr3_nt: TGTGCCAGCAGTCAGGGACCGACAGGAAACACTGAAGCTTTCTTT
cdr3_length: 18; clone_size: .; j_call: TRBJ1-2; v_call: TRBV4-1; d_call: TRBD1; cdr3_aa: CASSQDGGQTQTNYGYTF; cdr3_nt: TGCGCCAGCAGCCAAGATGGGGGACAGACCCAGACTAACTATGGCTACACCTTC
cdr3_length: 14; clone_size: .; j_call: TRBJ1-1; v_call: TRBV18; d_call: .; cdr3_aa: CASSPGGAGEKAFF; cdr3_nt: TGTGCCAGCTCACCAGGGGGCGCAGGCGAAAAAGCTTTCTTT
cdr3_length: 14; clone_size: .; j_call: TRBJ2-7; v_call: TRBV28; d_call: .; cdr3_aa: CASTVGGPPYEQYF; cdr3_nt: TGTGCCAGCACCGTGGGGGGACCGCCCTACGAGCAGTACTTC
cdr3_length: 13; clone_size: .; j_call: TRBJ2-7; v_call: TRBV7-3; d_call: .; cdr3_aa: CASSPGSSSEQYF; cdr3_nt: TGTGCCAGCAGCCCCGGGAGTTCTAGCGAGCAGTACTTC
cdr3_length: 13; clone_size: .; j_call: TRBJ1-1; v_call: TRBV6-5; d_call: .; cdr3_aa: CASGRRRDTEAFF; cdr3_nt: TGTGCCAGCGGCCGCAGGCGCGACACTGAAGCTTTCTTT
cdr3_length: 14; clone_size: .; j_call: TRBJ1-3; v_call: TRBV18; d_call: .; cdr3_aa: CASSLDRTRNTIYF; cdr3_nt: TGTGCCAGCTCCCTGGACAGAACAAGAAACACCATATATTTT
cdr3_length: 16; clone_size: .; j_call: TRBJ2-5; v_call: TRBV5-4; d_call: TRBD2; cdr3_aa: CASSGTSGRVGETQYF; cdr3_nt: TGTGCCAGCAGTGGGACTAGCGGGAGGGTGGGAGAGACCCAGTACTTC
cdr3_length: 15; clone_size: .; j_call: TRBJ2-3; v_call: TRBV19; d_call: TRBD1; cdr3_aa: CASSLRQGGTDTQYF; cdr3_nt: TGTGCCAGTAGCCTAAGACAGGGGGGTACAGATACGCAGTATTTT
cdr3_length: 13; clone_size: .; j_call: TRBJ1-1; v_call: TRBV2; d_call: .; cdr3_aa: CASSEGRSTEAFF; cdr3_nt: TGTGCCAGCAGTGAGGGGAGGAGTACTGAAGCTTTCTTT
cdr3_length: 14; clone_size: .; j_call: TRBJ1-3; v_call: TRBV9; d_call: .; cdr3_aa: CASSARHTGNTIYF; cdr3_nt: TGTGCCAGCAGCGCCCGCCACACGGGAAACACCATATATTTT
cdr3_length: 16; clone_size: once; j_call: TRBJ2-3; v_call: TRBV18; d_call: TRBD1; cdr3_aa: CASSRETGTGLDTQYF; cdr3_nt: TGTGCCAGCTCACGAGAGACCGGGACAGGGTTGGATACGCAGTATTTT
cdr3_length: 14; clone_size: .; j_call: TRBJ2-7; v_call: TRBV7-9; d_call: .; cdr3_aa: CASSLAGGAGEQYF; cdr3_nt: TGTGCCAGCAGCTTAGCAGGGGGCGCGGGGGAGCAGTACTTC
cdr3_length: 15; clone_size: many; j_call: TRBJ1-2; v_call: TRBV30; d_call: TRBD1; cdr3_aa: CAWKGQGAWGYGYTF; cdr3_nt: TGTGCCTGGAAAGGACAGGGGGCGTGGGGCTATGGCTACACCTTC
cdr3_length: 15; clone_size: .; j_call: TRBJ2-5; v_call: TRBV18; d_call: TRBD2; cdr3_aa: CASSPTSQFAETQYF; cdr3_nt: TGTGCCAGCTCGCCGACTAGCCAGTTCGCAGAGACCCAGTACTTC
cdr3_length: 13; clone_size: .; j_call: TRBJ1-1; v_call: TRBV29-1; d_call: .; cdr3_aa: CSVGGAMNTEAFF; cdr3_nt: TGCAGCGTTGGGGGAGCGATGAACACTGAAGCTTTCTTT